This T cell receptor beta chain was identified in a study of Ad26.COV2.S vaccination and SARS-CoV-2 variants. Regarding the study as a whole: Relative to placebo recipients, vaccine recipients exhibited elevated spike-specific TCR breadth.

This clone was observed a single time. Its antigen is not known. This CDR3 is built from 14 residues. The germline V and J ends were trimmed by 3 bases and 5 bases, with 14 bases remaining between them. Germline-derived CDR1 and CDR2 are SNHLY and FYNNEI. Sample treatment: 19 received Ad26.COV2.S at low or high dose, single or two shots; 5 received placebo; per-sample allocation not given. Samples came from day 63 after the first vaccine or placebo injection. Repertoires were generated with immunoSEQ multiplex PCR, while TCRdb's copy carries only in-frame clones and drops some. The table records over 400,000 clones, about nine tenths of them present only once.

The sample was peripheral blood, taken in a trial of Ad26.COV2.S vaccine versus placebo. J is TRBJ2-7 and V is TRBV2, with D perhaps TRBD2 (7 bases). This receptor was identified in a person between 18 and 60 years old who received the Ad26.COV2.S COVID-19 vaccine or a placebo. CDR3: CASSDWRGGDEQYF. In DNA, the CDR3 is TGTGCCAGCAGTGATTGGAGGGGGGGAGACGAGCAGTACTTC.